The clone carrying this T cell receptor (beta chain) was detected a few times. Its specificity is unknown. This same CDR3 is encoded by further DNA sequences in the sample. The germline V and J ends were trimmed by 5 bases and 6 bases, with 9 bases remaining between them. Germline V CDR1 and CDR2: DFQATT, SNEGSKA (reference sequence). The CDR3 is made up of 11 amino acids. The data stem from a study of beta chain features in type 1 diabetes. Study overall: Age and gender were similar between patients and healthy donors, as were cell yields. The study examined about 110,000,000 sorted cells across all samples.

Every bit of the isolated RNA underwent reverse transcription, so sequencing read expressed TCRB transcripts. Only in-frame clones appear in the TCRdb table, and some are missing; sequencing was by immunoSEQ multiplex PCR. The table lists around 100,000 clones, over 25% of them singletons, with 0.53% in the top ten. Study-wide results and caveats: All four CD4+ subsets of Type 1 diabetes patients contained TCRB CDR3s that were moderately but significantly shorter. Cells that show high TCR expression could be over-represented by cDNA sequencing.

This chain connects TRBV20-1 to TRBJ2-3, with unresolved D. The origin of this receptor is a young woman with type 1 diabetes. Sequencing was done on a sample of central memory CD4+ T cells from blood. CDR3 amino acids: CSALRIDTQYF. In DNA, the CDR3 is TGCAGTGCTCTAAGAATTGATACGCAGTATTTT.